One sample yielded the 10 T cell receptor beta chains listed below, sequenced in a study of T cell repertoires in cytomegalovirus infection. TCRdb reanalysed the reads using MiXCR and keeps one entry per CDR3 protein. The sample shows some 77,000 distinct CDR3 sequences, more than 3% of them seen only once. The sample was PBMCs. The receptors were gathered from a human donor in good health (CMV status not recorded). Some clones in this sample may be carry-over from other donors' samples.

This clonotype was detected many times. The V gene is TRBV2, the J gene TRBJ1-1; D might be TRBD1 (6 bases). The CDR3 sequence is 14 residues long. With 6 bases removed from V and 4 bases from J, the gap between germline ends came to 15 bases. Per germline, CDR1 SNHLY and CDR2 FYNNEI. DNA of the CDR3: TGTGCCAGCAGGCGACAGGAGGTGGGCACTGAAGCTTTCTTT. Its protein is CASRRQEVGTEAFF.

This clonotype was observed at least ten times. The CDR3 is CASRPYLNTEAFF. In nucleotides, the CDR3 is TGTGCCAGCAGACCATACTTAAACACTGAAGCTTTCTTT. The chain carries TRBV7-9 and TRBJ1-1, with D unclear. Germline CDR1 is SEHNR and CDR2 is FQNEAQ (reference sequence). The CDR3 spans 13 residues. V was clipped by 6 bases and J by 2 bases, with 10 bases between them.

This clonotype was counted many times. This chain connects TRBV29-1 to TRBJ1-2, with D tentatively TRBD1 (6 bases). Germline CDR1 and CDR2: SQVTM and ANQGSEA. Trimming stripped 2 bases from V and 3 bases from J, with 10 bases between. This CDR3 spans 13 amino acids. DNA of the CDR3: TGCAGCGTTGAATCAGGGGAGGACTATGGCTACACCTTC. Its protein is CSVESGEDYGYTF.

This clonotype was detected ten times or more. The gene calls are TRBV7-2 and TRBJ2-2; 12 positions match TRBD2. CDR1 and CDR2 from the germline V gene are SGHTA and FQGNSA. This CDR3 has 17 residues. V lost 4 bases to trimming and J lost 6 bases; unmatched junction nucleotides: 9. The CDR3 nucleotides are TGTGCCAGCAGCTCAACCGGACTAGCGGGGAAGGCCGGGGAGCTGTTTTTT. This codes for CASSSTGLAGKAGELFF.

The table lists this clonotype with many counts. V usage is TRBV19 and J usage is TRBJ1-5, with D uncertain. The CDR3 is 14 residues long. V was shortened by 6 bases and J by 3 bases, with 12 bases between the two germline ends. Germline V gene sequence: CDR1 LNHDA, CDR2 SQIVND (reference sequence). CDR3 in amino acids: CASRPEWVNQPQHF. Written as DNA, the CDR3 is TGTGCCAGTAGGCCTGAGTGGGTCAATCAGCCCCAGCATTTT.

With regard to this clonotype: A much larger clone lies a single base off, so this may be a read error. This rearrangement joins TRBV27 to TRBJ1-2; no firm D call. There are 13 residues in the CDR3. Deletions cut 6 bases from V and 7 bases from J, with 15 bases between. The germline CDR1 and CDR2 sequences are MNHEY and SMNVEV (reference sequence). DNA of the CDR3: TGTGCCAGCAGCGGACCGGGTCCGACTGGCTACACCTTC. This sequence encodes CASSGPGPTGYTF.

At least ten counts were recorded for this clonotype. V is TRBV20-1 and J is TRBJ2-5; D remains ambiguous. Germline V CDR1 and CDR2: DFQATT, SNEGSKA (reference sequence). The V end lost 5 bases, the J end lost 3 bases, and 13 bases lay between the germline ends. This CDR3 comprises 13 residues. This CDR3 is CSAPPRAKETQYF. CDR3 nucleotide sequence: TGCAGTGCTCCACCCCGGGCCAAAGAGACCCAGTACTTC.

This clonotype was observed many times. The rearrangement links TRBV7-8 to TRBJ1-2; D remains ambiguous. Between the trimmed V and J ends, which lost 3 bases and 2 bases, there was a span of 13 bases. Germline V gene data show CDR1 as SGHVS and CDR2 as FQNEAQ. CDR3 length equals 15 residues. The CDR3 DNA sequence: TGTGCCAGCAGCTTCCGACTGTCCCCCAACTATGGCTACACCTTC. Amino acids: CASSFRLSPNYGYTF.

This clonotype was observed at least ten times. This chain uses TRBV11-2 with TRBJ2-3; a possible D gene is TRBD2 (7 bases). The V end lost 6 bases, the J end lost 2 bases, and 12 bases lay between the germline ends. This CDR3 is 14 amino acids long. Germline CDR1 and CDR2: SGHAT and FQNNGV. The CDR3 region has the DNA TGTGCCAGCAGTCTAGGGGGGGACACAGATACGCAGTATTTT. Translating it yields CASSLGGDTDTQYF.

There are many counts of this clonotype. V and J are TRBV7-2 and TRBJ1-2, with no clear D. V gave up 2 bases and J gave up 4 bases, with 11 bases separating them. This CDR3 is built from 14 residues. CDR1 and CDR2 from the germline V gene are SGHTA and FQGNSA. Written as DNA, the CDR3 is TGTGCCAGCAGCTTAACAGCTAATATCTATGGCTACACCTTC. Translated: CASSLTANIYGYTF. Supplemented by reference TRBV7-2 and TRBJ1-2, the full variable domain reads GAGVSQSPSNKVTEKGKDVELRCDPISGHTALYWYRQSLGQGLEFLIYFQGNSAPDKSGLPSDRFSAERTGGSVSTLTIQRTQQEDSAVYLCASSLTANIYGYTFGSGTRLTVV.